These 26 T cell receptor beta chains came from one sample sequenced in a study of CD8 T cells in ankylosing spondylitis. Findings and caveats of the study: Characteristic, it appeared, of ankylosing spondylitis blood was a TCR beta motif of roughly 8 highly homologous variants.

TCRdb called the 5' RACE reads again in MiXCR, with one record for every CDR3 protein. The top ten clones hold roughly 0.8% of a sample with 350,000 to 450,000 distinct CDR3 sequences, approximately 26% of them seen once. These receptors lack a known antigen. The sample comprised blood, either unsorted or a sorted T cell fraction (not recorded which). These TCRs come from a male donor with ankylosing spondylitis.

This chain's CDR3 is CSADRSYGYTF. DNA for the CDR3: TGCAGTGCCGACAGGAGCTATGGCTACACCTTC. The rearrangement uses TRBV20-1 and TRBJ1-2; D might be TRBD1 (6 bases). Germline V gene sequence: CDR1 DFQATT, CDR2 SNEGSKA (reference sequence). V lost 6 bases to trimming and J lost 4 bases, with 9 bases between them. This CDR3 spans 11 amino acids.

V gene TRBV10-3 combines with J gene TRBJ1-2; TRBD1 matches 8 bases. Trimming cost V 3 bases and J 8 bases; bases outside gene matches: 11. The CDR3 has 15 amino acids. Germline CDR1 is ENHRY and CDR2 is SYGVKD. The CDR3 DNA follows: TGTGCCATCAGTGATACAGGACAGGGATCTGGCGGCTACACCTTC. It translates to CAISDTGQGSGGYTF.

The gene calls are TRBV12-3 or TRBV12-4 and TRBJ2-5; 10 positions match TRBD2. The CDR3 runs to 16 residues. The junction had 8 bases not matched to a gene; V was cut back by 2 bases and J by 5 bases. CDR3 residues: CASSLRLAGEGETQYF. The CDR3 DNA reads as TGTGCCAGCAGTTTACGCCTAGCGGGAGAGGGGGAGACCCAGTACTTC.

The V call is TRBV19, the J call TRBJ2-5; 11 bases fit TRBD1. The CDR3 length is 14 residues. In germline, CDR1 is LNHDA, CDR2 SQIVND (reference sequence). V lost 9 bases and J lost 6; bases outside the gene matches: 9. CDR3 amino acids: CASRPGTGGKTQYF. The CDR3 nucleotides read TGTGCCAGCAGACCCGGGACAGGGGGGAAGACCCAGTACTTC.

In this sample, this clonotype turned up a few times. CDR3 sequence (DNA): TGTGCCAGCAGCGCCGGACCTAATACAGGGGAGCAGTTCTTC. Amino acid sequence: CASSAGPNTGEQFF. This rearrangement joins TRBV9 to TRBJ2-1; TRBD1 is a possible D gene (6 bases). CDR1 and CDR2 from the germline V gene are SGDLS and YYNGEE. This CDR3 region has 14 residues. V gave up 3 bases and J gave up 10 bases, with 17 bases separating them.

This clonotype was observed a handful of times. V usage is TRBV5-1 and J usage is TRBJ2-1; TRBD1 agrees at 9 bases. The CDR3 is made up of 15 amino acids. CDR1 SGHRS and CDR2 YFSETQ come from the germline V gene. Trimming cost V 3 bases and J 6 bases; bases outside gene matches: 7. The DNA of the CDR3 is TGCGCCAGCAGCTGGACCGGGACAGGGATCAATGAGCAGTTCTTC. Amino acids: CASSWTGTGINEQFF.

This chain connects TRBV12-3 or TRBV12-4 to TRBJ2-1; no firm D call. The CDR3 consists of 14 residues. Trimming cost V 3 bases and J 7 bases, with 13 bases left between them. This chain's CDR3 is CASSFDGVRNEQFF. Written as DNA, the CDR3 is TGTGCCAGCAGTTTTGATGGAGTGAGGAATGAGCAGTTCTTC.

This sequence joins TRBV20-1 and TRBJ2-1; maybe TRBD1 (6 bases). The CDR3 has 15 residues. V shed 6 bases and J shed 4 bases, with 19 bases lying between them. CDR1 is DFQATT and CDR2 is SNEGSKA in the germline V gene (reference sequence). The CDR3 sequence is CSARHQDRIYNEQFF. Here the CDR3 DNA reads TGCAGTGCCAGACATCAGGACAGAATTTACAATGAGCAGTTCTTC.

This clonotype was found a few times. The chain couples TRBV28 to TRBJ2-1; a weak D match, TRBD1 (6 bases). Per germline, CDR1 MDHEN and CDR2 SYDVKM. Trimming removed 6 bases at V and 0 bases at J, with 18 bases between. The CDR3 spans 17 residues. The CDR3 region is CASRSRRTDPSYNEQFF. The CDR3 DNA is TGTGCCAGCAGGTCTCGAAGGACAGATCCCTCCTACAATGAGCAGTTCTTC.

This clonotype was observed a handful of times. The chain has TRBV24-1 and TRBJ2-3; 7 nucleotides match TRBD2. Germline V CDR1 and CDR2: KGHDR, SFDVKD. The CDR3 covers 15 residues. Trimming cost V 5 bases and J 1 base; bases outside gene matches: 5. The CDR3 spells CATSVPSGRTDTQYF. CDR3 sequence (DNA): TGTGCCACCAGTGTACCTAGCGGTCGCACAGATACGCAGTATTTT.

This clonotype was found many times. V and J are TRBV12-3 or TRBV12-4 and TRBJ1-6; D call uncertain. The CDR3 extends over 14 amino acids. Trimming took 3 bases from V and 7 from J, leaving 10 bases between them. This CDR3 reads CASSLGLENSPLHF. CDR3 in DNA: TGTGCCAGCAGTTTGGGCCTCGAGAATTCACCCCTCCACTTT.

This clonotype was counted only a few times. The J gene is TRBJ2-7, the V gene TRBV20-1; 9 nucleotides agree with TRBD1. This CDR3 is 13 amino acids long. The germline gives CDR1 DFQATT, CDR2 SNEGSKA (reference sequence). With 6 bases clipped from V and 2 bases from J, the junction kept 5 bases outside the gene matches. This chain's CDR3 is CSAGGQGTYEQYF. CDR3 bases: TGCAGTGCCGGGGGACAGGGAACCTACGAGCAGTACTTC.

This clonotype was detected only a few times. The chain carries TRBV20-1 and TRBJ2-7, with a weak D call TRBD2 (6 bases). The germline V gene has CDR1 DFQATT and CDR2 SNEGSKA (reference sequence). This CDR3 is built from 14 residues. V lost 5 bases to trimming and J lost 6 bases, with 20 bases between them. The CDR3 DNA is TGCAGTGCTTCCGGGACTTATGGTTATTCCGAGCAGTACGTC. Residues: CSASGTYGYSEQYV.

The chain joins TRBV24-1 to TRBJ2-2, with 9 bases lining up with TRBD1. Germline lookup yields CDR1 KGHDR and CDR2 SFDVKD. V dropped 1 base and J dropped 6; count of bases not matched to a gene: 8. This CDR3 has 17 residues. This chain's CDR3 is CATSDLPTGGSSGELFF. CDR3 DNA sequence: TGTGCCACCAGTGATTTACCAACAGGGGGCTCTTCCGGGGAGCTGTTTTTT.

The rearrangement joins TRBV14 to TRBJ2-3; no definite D call. The ends were cut back, 2 bases at V and 7 bases at J, with 13 bases in the middle. CDR1 is SGHDN and CDR2 is FVKESK in the germline V gene. The CDR3 is 14 amino acids. The CDR3 coding sequence is TGTGCCAGCAGCCAACCCGCAGATGGGAATACGCAGTATTTT. This gives the protein CASSQPADGNTQYF. Full variable domain (rest looked up from reference TRBV14 and TRBJ2-3): EAGVTQFPSHSVIEKGQTVTLRCDPISGHDNLYWYRRVMGKEIKFLLHFVKESKQDESGMPNNRFLAERTGGTYSTLKVQPAELEDSGVYFCASSQPADGNTQYFGPGTRLTVL.

The V gene is TRBV3-1, the J gene TRBJ2-1, with 10 nucleotides matching TRBD2. This CDR3 has 14 amino acids. CDR1 and CDR2 (germline): LGHDT, YNNKEL (reference sequence). The J segment lost 8 bases and the V segment lost 4 bases, leaving 5 bases of the junction unmatched. The CDR3 is CASSRSGGLDEQFF. In DNA, the CDR3 is TGTGCCAGCAGCCGTAGCGGGGGGCTTGATGAGCAGTTCTTC.

The chain couples TRBV7-2 to TRBJ2-3, with 12 bases that match TRBD2. The CDR3 is made up of 14 amino acids. The V and J ends lost 8 bases and 3 bases, in that order; junction bases with no gene match: 3. Germline loops: CDR1 SGHTA, CDR2 FQGNSA. The CDR3 loop is CASRLAGETDTQYF. In DNA, the CDR3 is TGTGCCAGCCGACTAGCGGGAGAGACAGATACGCAGTATTTT.

V is TRBV12-3 or TRBV12-4 and J is TRBJ1-2; D is perhaps TRBD1 (5 bases). The V and J ends lost 3 bases and 0 bases respectively, with 11 bases between them. CDR3 size: 15 residues. Here the CDR3 reads CASSFRKGSNYGYTF. In DNA, the CDR3 is TGTGCCAGCAGTTTTAGAAAGGGGTCTAACTATGGCTACACCTTC.

This sequence joins TRBV10-3 and TRBJ2-7; D perhaps matches TRBD1 (5 bases). Trimming took 5 bases from V and 1 from J, leaving 18 bases between them. The germline CDR1 and CDR2 sequences are ENHRY and SYGVKD. The CDR3 sequence is 16 residues long. The CDR3 nucleotides read TGTGCCATCAGTCCCTGGGCCCACTCAGGGTCCTACGAGCAGTACTTC. Its protein product is CAISPWAHSGSYEQYF.

This chain links TRBV5-5 with TRBJ2-6; D perhaps matches TRBD1 (5 bases). Trimming left V 5 bases short and J 0 bases short, with 9 bases between. Germline V gene data show CDR1 as SGHKS and CDR2 as YYEKEE (reference sequence). The CDR3 extends over 15 amino acids. For the CDR3, the DNA is TGTGCCAGCAGGGACACCCGCTCTGGGGCCAACGTCCTGACTTTC. Amino acid sequence: CASRDTRSGANVLTF.

V is TRBV30 and J is TRBJ1-5; D is uncertain. The CDR3 sequence is 13 residues long. The V gene's germline CDR1 is GTSNPN and CDR2 SVGIG (reference sequence). V lost 1 base and J lost 7, with 11 bases in between. CDR3 DNA sequence: TGTGCCTGGAGTGCTTCGGGAGAGCAGCCCCAGCATTTT. Translating gives CAWSASGEQPQHF. Looking up the rest from reference TRBV30 and TRBJ1-5 gives the full variable domain: SQTIHQWPATLVQPVGSPLSLECTVEGTSNPNLYWYRQAAGRGLQLLFYSVGIGQISSEVPQNLSASRPQDRQFILSSKKLLLSDSGFYLCAWSASGEQPQHFGDGTRLSIL.

This chain links TRBV30 with TRBJ1-5, with a weak D call TRBD1 (6 bases). The CDR3 runs 15 residues. Germline V gene sequence: CDR1 GTSNPN, CDR2 SVGIG (reference sequence). V was trimmed by 0 bases and J by 9 bases, leaving 18 bases between them. Written as DNA, the CDR3 is TGTGCCTGGAGTGTGGATGGGGGGGCCGGCCGGCCCCAGCATTTT. Protein sequence: CAWSVDGGAGRPQHF.

V is TRBV24-1 and J is TRBJ2-2; D is possibly TRBD1 (5 bases). This CDR3 region has 17 residues. The V gene's germline CDR1 is KGHDR and CDR2 SFDVKD. Trimming took 0 bases from V and 5 from J, leaving 15 bases between them. The CDR3 region has the DNA TGTGCCACCAGTGATTTGTCAGGGCCGAGTAGAACCGGGGAGCTGTTTTTT. Translation gives CATSDLSGPSRTGELFF.

CDR3 residues: CATRSGATDTQYF. CDR3 DNA sequence: TGTGCCACCAGATCAGGAGCCACAGATACGCAGTATTTT. The chain links TRBV24-1 to TRBJ2-3; no reliable D call. This CDR3 comprises 13 residues. Trimming removed 7 bases at V and 2 bases at J, with 9 bases between. Germline CDR1 reads KGHDR; CDR2 reads SFDVKD.

The J gene is TRBJ1-1, the V gene TRBV11-3; D unresolved. CDR1 and CDR2 from the germline V gene are SGHNT and YENEEA. This CDR3 contains 14 residues. V was pared by 1 base and J by 4 bases, with 10 bases between. Written as DNA, the CDR3 is TGTGCCAGCAGCTTAGTTTTGGAAAGCACTGAAGCTTTCTTT. Protein product: CASSLVLESTEAFF.

This clonotype was seen a few times. The chain is built from TRBV20-1 and TRBJ2-3, with 8 bases identical to TRBD1. CDR1 is DFQATT, CDR2 SNEGSKA, per germline (reference sequence). The CDR3 runs to 14 residues. The CDR3 sequence: CSASWTGLTDTQYF. CDR3 nucleotides: TGCAGCGCCAGTTGGACAGGGTTGACAGATACGCAGTATTTT.